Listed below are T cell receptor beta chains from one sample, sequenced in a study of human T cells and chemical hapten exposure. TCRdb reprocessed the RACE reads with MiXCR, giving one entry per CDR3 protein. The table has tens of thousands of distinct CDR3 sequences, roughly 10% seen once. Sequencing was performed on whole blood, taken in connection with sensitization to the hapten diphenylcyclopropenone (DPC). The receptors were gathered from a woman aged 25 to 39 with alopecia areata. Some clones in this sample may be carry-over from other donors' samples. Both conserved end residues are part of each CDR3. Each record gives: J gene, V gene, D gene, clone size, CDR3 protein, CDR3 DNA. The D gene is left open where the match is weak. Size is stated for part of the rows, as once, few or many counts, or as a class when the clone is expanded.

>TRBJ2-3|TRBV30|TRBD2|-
CAWEAGISTDTQYF
TGTGCCTGGGAAGCGGGGATCAGCACAGATACGCAGTATTTT
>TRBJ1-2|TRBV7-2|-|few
CASSLEGTHYGYTF
TGTGCCAGCAGCTTAGAAGGGACCCACTATGGCTACACCTTC
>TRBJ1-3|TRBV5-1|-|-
CASSLAGGNGNTIYF
TGCGCCAGCAGCTTGGCGGGGGGAAATGGAAACACCATATATTTT
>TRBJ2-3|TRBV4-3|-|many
CASSQERRDTQYF
TGCGCCAGCAGCCAAGAGAGGAGAGATACGCAGTATTTT
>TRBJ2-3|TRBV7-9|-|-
CASKNTGLYTDTQYF
TGTGCCAGCAAAAATACGGGACTGTACACAGATACGCAGTATTTT
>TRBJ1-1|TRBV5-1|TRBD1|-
CASSSRTGERVAFF
TGCGCCAGCAGTTCAAGGACAGGGGAGAGGGTAGCTTTCTTT
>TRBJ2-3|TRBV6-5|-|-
CATQTPGANTQYF
TGTGCCACCCAAACTCCGGGAGCGAATACGCAGTATTTT
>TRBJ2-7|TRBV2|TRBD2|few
CASSEAWASGGAYEQYF
TGTGCCAGCAGTGAAGCGTGGGCTAGCGGGGGGGCTTACGAGCAGTACTTC
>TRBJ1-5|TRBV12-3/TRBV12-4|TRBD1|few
CASSSGTGGFQPQHF
TGTGCCAGCAGTTCCGGGACAGGGGGCTTCCAGCCCCAGCATTTT
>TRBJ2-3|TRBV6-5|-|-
CASSSGQPDRQYF
TGTGCCAGCAGCTCCGGGCAGCCGGATAGGCAGTATTTT
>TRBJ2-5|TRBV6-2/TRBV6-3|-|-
CASGYSNSETQYF
TGTGCCAGCGGTTACTCGAACTCCGAGACCCAGTACTTC
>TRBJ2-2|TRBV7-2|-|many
CASSLDRRVTGELFF
TGTGCCAGCAGCTTAGATCGGAGGGTCACCGGGGAGCTGTTTTTT
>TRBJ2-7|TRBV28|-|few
CASSPGAATGSYEQYF
TGTGCCAGCAGCCCCGGAGCAGCGACAGGTTCCTACGAGCAGTACTTC
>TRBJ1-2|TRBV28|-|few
CASSDRLTGYTF
TGTGCCAGCAGTGACCGACTTACTGGCTACACCTTC
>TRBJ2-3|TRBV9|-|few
CASSVDGASGTDTQYF
TGTGCCAGCAGCGTAGACGGGGCTAGTGGAACAGATACGCAGTATTTT
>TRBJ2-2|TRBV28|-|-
CASNLRDGTFGELFF
TGTGCCAGCAACCTCCGGGACGGGACCTTCGGGGAGCTGTTTTTT
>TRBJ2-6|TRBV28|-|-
CASSLGGKAGANVLTF
TGTGCCAGCAGTTTAGGAGGGAAGGCAGGGGCCAACGTCCTGACTTTC
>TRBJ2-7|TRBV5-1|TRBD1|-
CASSFQGAGEQYF
TGCGCCAGCAGCTTTCAGGGGGCTGGTGAGCAGTACTTC
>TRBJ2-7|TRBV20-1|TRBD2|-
CSASGGVYEQYF
TGCAGTGCTAGCGGGGGGGTATACGAGCAGTACTTC
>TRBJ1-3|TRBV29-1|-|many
CSVERGSGNTIYF
TGCAGCGTTGAGCGGGGCTCTGGAAACACCATATATTTT
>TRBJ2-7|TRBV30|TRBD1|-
CAWSTLDRLHYEQYF
TGTGCCTGGAGTACGCTGGACAGGCTACACTACGAGCAGTACTTC
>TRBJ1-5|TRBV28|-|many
CRIMGNQPQHF
TGCAGGATTATGGGCAATCAGCCCCAGCATTTT
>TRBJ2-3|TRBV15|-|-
CATTGGRSTDTQYF
TGTGCCACCACGGGGGGCAGGAGCACAGATACGCAGTATTTT
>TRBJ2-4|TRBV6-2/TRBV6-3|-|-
CASRKDTHRLSKNIQYF
TGTGCCAGCAGGAAGGACACCCATCGACTCTCCAAAAACATTCAGTACTTC
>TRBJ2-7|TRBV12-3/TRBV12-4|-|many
CASGKRYEQYF
TGTGCCAGCGGAAAGAGGTACGAGCAGTACTTC
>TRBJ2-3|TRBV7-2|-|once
CASSLGGGRRADTQYF
TGTGCCAGCAGCTTAGGGGGGGGGCGTCGGGCAGATACGCAGTATTTT
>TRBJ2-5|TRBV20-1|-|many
CSASGGVLAPAQYF
TGCAGTGCTAGCGGCGGGGTACTAGCACCGGCCCAGTACTTC
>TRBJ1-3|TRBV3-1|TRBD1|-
CASSQSRDSSTSFRGTIYF
TGTGCCAGCAGCCAGTCTAGGGACAGTTCTACGTCCTTCAGAGGCACCATATATTTT
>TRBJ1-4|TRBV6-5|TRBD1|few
CASSYGQGQEKLFF
TGTGCCAGCAGTTACGGACAGGGTCAGGAAAAACTGTTTTTT
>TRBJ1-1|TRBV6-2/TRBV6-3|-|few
CASRQGLITEAFF
TGTGCCAGCAGGCAGGGCCTGATCACTGAAGCTTTCTTT
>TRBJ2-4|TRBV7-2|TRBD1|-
CASSLRTGTKNIQYF
TGTGCCAGCAGCTTAAGGACAGGGACGAAAAACATTCAGTACTTC
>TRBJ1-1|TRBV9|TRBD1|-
CASSGRQGVGNTEAFF
TGTGCCAGCAGCGGTCGACAGGGGGTAGGGAACACTGAAGCTTTCTTT
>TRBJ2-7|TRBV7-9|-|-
CASSCRNEQYF
TGTGCCAGCAGCTGCAGGAACGAGCAGTACTTC
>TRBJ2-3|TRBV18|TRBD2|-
CASPRDYTAEDYTDTQYF
TGTGCCAGCCCCCGGGACTATACAGCAGAAGATTACACAGATACGCAGTATTTT
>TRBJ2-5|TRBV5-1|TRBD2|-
CASSPEPGLAGRGTQYF
TGCGCCAGCAGCCCCGAACCGGGACTAGCGGGTCGAGGGACCCAGTACTTC
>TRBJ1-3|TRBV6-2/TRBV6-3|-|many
CASSKTVSGNTIYF
TGTGCCAGCAGCAAAACAGTCTCTGGAAACACCATATATTTT
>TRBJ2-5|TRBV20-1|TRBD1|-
CSAGGQCQETQYF
TGCAGTGCTGGGGGACAGTGCCAAGAGACCCAGTACTTC
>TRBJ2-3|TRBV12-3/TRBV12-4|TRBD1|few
CASRLQGASTDTQYF
TGTGCCAGCAGACTACAGGGGGCTAGCACAGATACGCAGTATTTT
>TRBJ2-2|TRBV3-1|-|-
CASSRFTGELFF
TGTGCCAGCAGCCGGTTCACCGGGGAGCTGTTTTTT
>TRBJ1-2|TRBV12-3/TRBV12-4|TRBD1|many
CASSFGQGFGGYTF
TGTGCCAGCAGTTTCGGACAGGGTTTTGGTGGCTACACCTTC
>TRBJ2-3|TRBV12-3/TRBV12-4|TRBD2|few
CASSLWAGGSTDTQYF
TGTGCCAGCAGTTTATGGGCGGGGGGGAGCACAGATACGCAGTATTTT
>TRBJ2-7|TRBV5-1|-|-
CASSAEDPTYEQYF
TGCGCCAGCAGCGCCGAAGACCCGACCTACGAGCAGTACTTC
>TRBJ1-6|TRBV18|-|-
CASSPRGPDGYSPLHF
TGTGCCAGCTCACCCCGTGGGCCGGACGGATATTCACCCCTCCACTTT
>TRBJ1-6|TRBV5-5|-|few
CASSLAGGNSYNSPLHF
TGTGCCAGCAGCTTGGCCGGGGGGAACTCCTATAATTCACCCCTCCACTTT
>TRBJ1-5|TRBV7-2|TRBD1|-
CASSKRTGVDQPQHF
TGTGCCAGCAGTAAAAGGACAGGGGTAGATCAGCCCCAGCATTTT
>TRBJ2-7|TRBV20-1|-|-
CSAASGAALPYEQYF
TGCAGTGCTGCGAGTGGGGCGGCTCTTCCCTACGAGCAGTACTTC
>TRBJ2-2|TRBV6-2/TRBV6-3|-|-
CASEKVGELFF
TGTGCCAGCGAGAAAGTCGGGGAGCTGTTTTTT
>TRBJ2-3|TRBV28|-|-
CASSRGEFTDTQYF
TGTGCCAGCAGTCGAGGGGAGTTCACAGATACGCAGTATTTT
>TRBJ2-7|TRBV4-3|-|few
CASSQDIRGQYF
TGCGCCAGCAGCCAAGATATCAGGGGGCAGTACTTC
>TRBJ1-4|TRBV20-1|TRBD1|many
CSAREGRGLLGNEKLFF
TGCAGTGCTAGAGAGGGCAGGGGGCTCCTCGGTAATGAAAAACTGTTTTTT
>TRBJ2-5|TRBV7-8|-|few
CASSSNRETQYF
TGTGCCAGCAGCTCCAACAGGGAGACCCAGTACTTC
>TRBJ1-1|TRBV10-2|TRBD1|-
CASRDRAGVGGNTEAFF
TGCGCCAGCAGGGACAGGGCAGGAGTAGGAGGGAACACTGAAGCTTTCTTT
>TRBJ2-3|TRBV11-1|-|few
CASSLEGGPTDTQYF
TGTGCCAGCAGCTTAGAGGGGGGGCCCACAGATACGCAGTATTTT
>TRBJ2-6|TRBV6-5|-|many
CASSSQSIDSGANVLTF
TGTGCCAGCAGTTCCCAATCAATTGACTCTGGGGCCAACGTCCTGACTTTC
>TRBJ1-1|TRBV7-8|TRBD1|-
CASSWPGQKWNTEAFF
TGTGCCAGCAGCTGGCCGGGACAGAAATGGAACACTGAAGCTTTCTTT